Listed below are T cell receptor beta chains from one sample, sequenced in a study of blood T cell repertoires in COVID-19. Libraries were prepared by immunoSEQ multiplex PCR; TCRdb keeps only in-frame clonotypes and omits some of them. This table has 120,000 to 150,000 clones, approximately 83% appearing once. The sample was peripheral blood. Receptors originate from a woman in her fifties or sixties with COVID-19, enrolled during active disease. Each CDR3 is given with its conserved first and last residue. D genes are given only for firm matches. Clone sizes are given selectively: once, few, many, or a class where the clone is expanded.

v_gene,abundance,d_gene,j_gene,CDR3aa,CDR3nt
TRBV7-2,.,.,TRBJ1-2,CASPTGINGYTF,TGTGCCAGCCCTACAGGGATTAATGGCTACACCTTC
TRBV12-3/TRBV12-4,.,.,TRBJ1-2,CASSRGREGGYTF,TGTGCCAGCAGTAGAGGCAGGGAGGGAGGCTACACCTTC
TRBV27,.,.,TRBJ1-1,CASSPKMNTEAFF,TGTGCCAGCAGCCCTAAGATGAACACTGAAGCTTTCTTT
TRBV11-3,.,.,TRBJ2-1,CASSFGGAREQFF,TGTGCCAGCAGCTTTGGAGGTGCCCGTGAGCAGTTCTTC
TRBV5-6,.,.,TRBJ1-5,CASSLVRGGDQPQHF,TGTGCCAGCAGCTTGGTGAGGGGAGGAGACCAGCCCCAGCATTTT
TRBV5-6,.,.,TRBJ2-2,CASSSLPTAYTGELFF,TGTGCCAGCAGCTCACTACCGACAGCCTACACCGGGGAGCTGTTTTTT
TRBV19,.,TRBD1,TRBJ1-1,CASSQGAIVMNTEAFF,TGTGCCAGTAGTCAGGGGGCAATCGTAATGAACACTGAAGCTTTCTTT
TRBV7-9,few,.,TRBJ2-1,CASSLGQRPSRNEQFF,TGTGCCAGCAGCTTAGGTCAGCGACCCTCCCGCAATGAGCAGTTCTTC
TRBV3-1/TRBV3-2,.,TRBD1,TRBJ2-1,CASSGTGSYNEQFF,TGTGCCAGCAGCGGGACAGGCTCCTACAATGAGCAGTTCTTC
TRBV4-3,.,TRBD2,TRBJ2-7,CASSQAGGLDSGHYTYEQYF,TGCGCCAGCAGCCAAGCCGGCGGACTGGATAGCGGGCACTACACCTACGAGCAGTACTTC
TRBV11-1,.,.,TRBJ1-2,CASSSRDTATF,TGTGCCAGCAGCAGCCGGGACACGGCCACCTTC
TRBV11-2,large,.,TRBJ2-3,CASSWPLDPRVTDTQYF,TGTGCCAGCAGCTGGCCACTAGACCCGAGGGTCACAGATACGCAGTATTTT
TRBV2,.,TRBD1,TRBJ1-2,CASSESGQGNYGYTF,TGTGCCAGCAGTGAATCGGGACAGGGAAACTATGGCTACACCTTC
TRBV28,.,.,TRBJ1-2,CASSSSTVNYGYTF,TGTGCCAGCAGTTCATCGACAGTGAACTATGGCTACACCTTC
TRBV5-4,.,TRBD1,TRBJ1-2,CASSVLLQGDINYGYTF,TGTGCCAGCAGCGTCCTCCTACAGGGGGACATTAACTATGGCTACACCTTC
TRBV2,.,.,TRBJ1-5,CASSPLGGWNQPQHF,TGTGCCAGCAGTCCGTTAGGGGGATGGAATCAGCCCCAGCATTTT
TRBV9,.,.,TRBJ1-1,CASSVEPNSNTEAFF,TGTGCCAGCAGCGTAGAACCGAACAGTAACACTGAAGCTTTCTTT
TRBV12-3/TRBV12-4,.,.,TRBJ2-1,CASSRVEIDEQFF,TGTGCCAGCAGCCGCGTAGAGATAGATGAGCAGTTCTTC
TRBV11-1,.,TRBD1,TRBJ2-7,CASSLDTGGDSYEQYF,TGTGCCAGCAGCTTAGATACAGGGGGCGATTCCTACGAGCAGTACTTC
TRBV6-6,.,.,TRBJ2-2,CASSSSNTGELFF,TGTGCCAGCAGCTCTTCGAACACCGGGGAGCTGTTTTTT
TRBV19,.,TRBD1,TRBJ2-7,CASSMGPGQGYEQYF,TGTGCCAGTAGTATGGGCCCGGGACAGGGCTACGAGCAGTACTTC
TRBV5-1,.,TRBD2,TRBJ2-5,CASSLGLAELQETQYF,TGCGCCAGCAGCTTGGGACTAGCGGAGCTCCAAGAGACCCAGTACTTC
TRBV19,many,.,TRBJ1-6,CASSIMSSYNSPLHF,TGTGCCAGTAGTATTATGAGCTCCTATAATTCACCCCTCCACTTT
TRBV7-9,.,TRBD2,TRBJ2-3,CASSRAGGRAYTQYF,TGTGCCAGCAGCAGAGCGGGGGGAAGAGCCTATACGCAGTATTTT
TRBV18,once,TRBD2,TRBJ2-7,CASSRPGLAGGPVEQYF,TGTGCCAGCTCACGCCCGGGACTAGCGGGGGGGCCGGTCGAGCAGTACTTC
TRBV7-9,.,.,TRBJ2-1,CASSSTKVPNEQFF,TGTGCCAGCAGCTCAACTAAAGTCCCGAATGAGCAGTTCTTC
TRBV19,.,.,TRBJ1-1,CASIYEVTAPFTEAFF,TGTGCCAGTATTTATGAAGTCACAGCACCCTTCACTGAAGCTTTCTTT
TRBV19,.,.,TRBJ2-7,CASSIPRGGHEQYF,TGTGCCAGTAGTATCCCCAGGGGCGGCCACGAGCAGTACTTC
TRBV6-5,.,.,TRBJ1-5,CFAGNQPQHF,TGCTTCGCAGGCAATCAGCCCCAGCATTTT
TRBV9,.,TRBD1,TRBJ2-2,CASSVSGTDTGELFF,TGTGCCAGCAGCGTCTCCGGGACAGACACCGGGGAGCTGTTTTTT
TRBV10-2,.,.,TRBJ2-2,CASSEFNPGLAGELFF,TGCGCCAGCAGTGAGTTCAATCCGGGACTCGCCGGGGAGCTGTTTTTT
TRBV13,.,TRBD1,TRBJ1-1,CASSWGQLNTEAFF,TGTGCCAGCAGCTGGGGACAGTTGAACACTGAAGCTTTCTTT
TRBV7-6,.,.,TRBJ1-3,CASSPDITGKSGNTIYF,TGTGCCAGCAGCCCCGACATCACAGGGAAATCTGGAAACACCATATATTTT
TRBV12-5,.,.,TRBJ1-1,CASGPFGLNTEAFF,TGTGCTAGTGGACCCTTTGGGCTGAACACTGAAGCTTTCTTT
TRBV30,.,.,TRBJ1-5,CAWRTGTPPNQPQHF,TGTGCCTGGAGGACCGGGACACCACCGAATCAGCCCCAGCATTTT
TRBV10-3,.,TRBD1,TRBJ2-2,CAISGRQGVGELFF,TGTGCCATCAGTGGGCGACAGGGTGTCGGGGAGCTGTTTTTT
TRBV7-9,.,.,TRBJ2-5,CASSSSGLLETQYF,TGTGCCAGCAGCTCCTCCGGACTACTTGAGACCCAGTACTTC
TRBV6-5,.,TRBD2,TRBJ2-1,CASSSLTSGGADEQFF,TGTGCCAGCAGTTCCCTGACTAGCGGGGGGGCGGATGAGCAGTTCTTC
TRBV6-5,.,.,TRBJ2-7,CASSLQGPPGGEQYF,TGTGCCAGCAGTTTACAGGGCCCCCCGGGTGGGGAGCAGTACTTC
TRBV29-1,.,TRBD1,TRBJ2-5,CSVAGTGAAGETQYF,TGCAGCGTTGCCGGGACAGGGGCAGCGGGAGAGACCCAGTACTTC
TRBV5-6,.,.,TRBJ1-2,CASSFPPPTGGRYGYTF,TGTGCCAGCAGCTTCCCCCCCCCTACTGGGGGCCGCTATGGCTACACCTTC
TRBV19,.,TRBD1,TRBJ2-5,CASRGQGALETQYF,TGTGCCAGTAGGGGTCAGGGGGCCCTAGAGACCCAGTACTTC